The clone carrying this TCR beta chain appeared a few times. What it binds is unknown. These data belong to a study of neoadjuvant anti-PD-1 for oral cavity cancer. Study findings and constraints: Treg/Th17 ratio rose with pretreatment blood and fell with post-treatment tumor TCRbeta clonality. Post-nivolumab, blood T cell clonality was significantly elevated in non-responders.

Generated by immunoSEQ multiplex PCR, the TCRdb table keeps only in-frame clones and is missing some. The sample consists of about 81,000 clones, roughly 80% of them appearing once. Unmatched junction bases numbered 7, after V lost 3 bases and J lost 4 bases. The germline CDR1 and CDR2 sequences are SGHNT and YYREEE (reference sequence). The CDR3 is made up of 15 amino acids. This clonotype was obtained from a person between 40 and 85 years old with oral cavity squamous cell carcinoma. The V call is TRBV5-4, the J call TRBJ2-1; 7 nucleotides match TRBD1. The source was PBMCs, collected before nivolumab (anti-PD-1) treatment. CDR3 bases: TGTGCCAGCAGCTACGGGACAGCCAATTACAATGAGCAGTTCTTC. Encoded protein: CASSYGTANYNEQFF.